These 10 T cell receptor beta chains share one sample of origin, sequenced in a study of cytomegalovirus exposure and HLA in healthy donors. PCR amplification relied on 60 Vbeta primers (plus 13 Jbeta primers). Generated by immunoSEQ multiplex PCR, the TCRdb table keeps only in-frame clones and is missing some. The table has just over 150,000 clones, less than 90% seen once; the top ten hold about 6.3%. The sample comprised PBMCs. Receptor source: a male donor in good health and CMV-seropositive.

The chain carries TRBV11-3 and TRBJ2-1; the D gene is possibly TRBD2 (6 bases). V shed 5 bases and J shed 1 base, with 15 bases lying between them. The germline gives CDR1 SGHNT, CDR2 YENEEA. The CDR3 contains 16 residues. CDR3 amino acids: CASSRPSGSSYNEQFF. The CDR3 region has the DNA TGTGCCAGCAGCCGCCCCAGCGGGTCGTCCTACAATGAGCAGTTCTTC.

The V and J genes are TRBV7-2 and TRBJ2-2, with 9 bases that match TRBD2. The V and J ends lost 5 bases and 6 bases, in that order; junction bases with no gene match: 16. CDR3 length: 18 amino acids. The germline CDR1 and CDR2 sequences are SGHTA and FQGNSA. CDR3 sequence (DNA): TGTGCCAGCAGCCCTGGGTGGGGCGGCGGGAGGGTATCCGGGGAGCTGTTTTTT. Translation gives CASSPGWGGGRVSGELFF.

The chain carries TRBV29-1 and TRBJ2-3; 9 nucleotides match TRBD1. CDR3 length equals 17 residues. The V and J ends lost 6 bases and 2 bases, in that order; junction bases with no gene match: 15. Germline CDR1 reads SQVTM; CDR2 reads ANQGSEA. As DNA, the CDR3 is TGCAGCGTCATCGGGGGTACAGGGGGCCTCGCCACAGATACGCAGTATTTT. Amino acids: CSVIGGTGGLATDTQYF.

The CDR3 is CASSPAPGSGNTIYF. CDR3 in DNA: TGTGCCAGCTCACCGGCCCCCGGGTCGGGAAACACCATATATTTT. The chain has TRBV18 and TRBJ1-3; no definite D call. There are 15 residues in the CDR3. The V and J ends lost 3 bases and 4 bases respectively, with 13 bases between them. Germline CDR1 is KGHSH and CDR2 is LQKENI.

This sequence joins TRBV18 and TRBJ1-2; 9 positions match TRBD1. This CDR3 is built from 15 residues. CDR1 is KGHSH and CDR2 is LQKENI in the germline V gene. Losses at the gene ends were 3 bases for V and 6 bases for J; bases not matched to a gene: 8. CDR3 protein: CASSPILGQGDGYTF. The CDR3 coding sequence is TGTGCCAGCTCACCCATACTGGGACAGGGTGATGGCTACACCTTC.

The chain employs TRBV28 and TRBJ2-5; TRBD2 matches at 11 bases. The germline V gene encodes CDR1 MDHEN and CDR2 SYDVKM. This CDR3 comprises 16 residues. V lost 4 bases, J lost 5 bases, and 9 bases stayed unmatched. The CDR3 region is CASSSGVAGGPETQYF. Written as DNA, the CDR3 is TGTGCCAGCAGTTCCGGGGTAGCGGGAGGGCCGGAGACCCAGTACTTC.

The CDR3 DNA follows: TGTGCCAGCAGTTACGAACGTCTGAGCTCCTACGAGCAGTACTTC. The encoded protein is CASSYERLSSYEQYF. V usage is TRBV6-5 and J usage is TRBJ2-5; D is uncertain. The DNA end is a closer match to TRBJ2-7, so the J assignment may be wrong. The germline V gene encodes CDR1 MNHEY and CDR2 SVGAGI. This CDR3 has 15 amino acids.

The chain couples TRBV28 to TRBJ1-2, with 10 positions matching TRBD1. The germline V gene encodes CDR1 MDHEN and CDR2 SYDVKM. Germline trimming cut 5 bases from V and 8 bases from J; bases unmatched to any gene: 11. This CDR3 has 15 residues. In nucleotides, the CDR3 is TGTGCCAGCAGTCTAGGGGACAGGGGATCGAACGGCTACACCTTC. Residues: CASSLGDRGSNGYTF.

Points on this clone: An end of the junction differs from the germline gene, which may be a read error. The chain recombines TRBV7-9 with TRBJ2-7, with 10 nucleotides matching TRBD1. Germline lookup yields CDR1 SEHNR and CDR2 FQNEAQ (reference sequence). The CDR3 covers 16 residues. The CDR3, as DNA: TGTTCCAGCAGCTTTCCCCTGACAGGGGGCCCCTACGAGCAGTACTTC. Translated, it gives CSSSFPLTGGPYEQYF.

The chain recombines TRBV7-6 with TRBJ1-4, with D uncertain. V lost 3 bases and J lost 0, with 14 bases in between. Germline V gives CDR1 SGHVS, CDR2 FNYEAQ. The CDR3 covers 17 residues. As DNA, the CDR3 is TGTGCCAGCAGCTTCGTCGGGGTTGGGTCAACTAATGAAAAACTGTTTTTT. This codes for CASSFVGVGSTNEKLFF.